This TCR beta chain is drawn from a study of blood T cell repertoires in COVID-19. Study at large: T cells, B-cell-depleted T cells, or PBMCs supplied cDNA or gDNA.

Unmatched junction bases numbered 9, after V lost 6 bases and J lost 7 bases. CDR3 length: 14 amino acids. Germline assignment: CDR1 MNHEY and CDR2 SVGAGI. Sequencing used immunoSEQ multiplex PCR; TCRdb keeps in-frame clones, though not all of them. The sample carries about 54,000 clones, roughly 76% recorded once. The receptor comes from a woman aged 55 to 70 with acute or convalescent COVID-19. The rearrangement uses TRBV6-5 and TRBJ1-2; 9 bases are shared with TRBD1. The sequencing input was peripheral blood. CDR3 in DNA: TGTGCCAGCAGGGTTCCGGGACAGGGTTTTGGCTACACCTTC. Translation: CASRVPGQGFGYTF.